These 30 T cell receptor beta chains came from one sample sequenced in a study of blood T cell repertoires in COVID-19 (dated by TCRdb to the early 2020s). The library was prepared using the immunoSEQ multiplex PCR assay. Here the immuneACCESS table is served through TCRdb, limited to in-frame sequences with V and J called. Missing clones are a known gap in these copies; in checked studies unresolved V genes cover under half, and the rest lacks a known reason. For this sample there are 45,000 to 70,000 clones; about 80% appear just once. Of the sample, about 22% falls within the top ten clones. Sequencing input: peripheral blood. The receptor set was obtained from a woman aged 55 to 70 with acute or convalescent COVID-19.

This clone was counted once. For the CDR3, the DNA is TGTGCCAGCAGTAGATCCAGGGGGACCAGCACAGATACGCAGTATTTT. Amino acids: CASSRSRGTSTDTQYF. V usage is TRBV25-1 and J usage is TRBJ2-3; TRBD1 agrees at 7 bases. The J segment lost 0 bases and the V segment lost 5 bases, leaving 8 bases of the junction unmatched. The germline V gene encodes CDR1 MGHDK and CDR2 SYGVNS. The length of the CDR3 is 16 residues.

This CDR3 is CASSAGGGSGFSGNTIYF. The CDR3 region has the DNA TGTGCCAGCAGCGCTGGGGGGGGCTCAGGGTTTTCTGGAAACACCATATATTTT. This chain joins TRBV7-2 and TRBJ1-3, with D possibly being TRBD1 (6 bases). Deletions cut 5 bases from V and 1 base from J, with 21 bases between. This CDR3 region has 18 residues. Germline V gives CDR1 SGHTA, CDR2 FQGNSA.

For the CDR3, the DNA is TGTGCCAGCAGCGTAGGTCAGGGGGATGGCTACACCTTC. Translation gives CASSVGQGDGYTF. The rearrangement uses TRBV7-9 and TRBJ1-2; 7 bases are shared with TRBD1. The CDR3 length is 13 residues. The ends lost 5 bases at V and 6 bases at J; junction bases unmatched: 6. Per germline, CDR1 SEHNR and CDR2 FQNEAQ (reference sequence).

The rearrangement joins TRBV11-2 to TRBJ1-5; D possibly corresponds to TRBD1 (5 bases). CDR3 length: 14 amino acids. V was clipped by 3 bases and J by 7 bases, with 13 bases between them. Germline V lookup: CDR1 SGHAT, CDR2 FQNNGV. The CDR3: CASSFGGAEQPQHF. The CDR3 DNA sequence: TGTGCCAGCAGCTTTGGAGGGGCGGAGCAGCCCCAGCATTTT.

The J gene is TRBJ1-5, the V gene TRBV6-5, with D hard to call. The CDR3 is 13 residues long. Trimming pared 6 bases from V and 0 bases from J, leaving 6 bases between. Looked up from germline, CDR1 is MNHEY and CDR2 is SVGAGI. CDR3 loop: CASRRYSNQPQHF. The CDR3, as DNA: TGTGCCAGCAGGCGATATAGCAATCAGCCCCAGCATTTT.

The chain uses TRBV5-3 and TRBJ2-5, with 9 positions matching TRBD2. TRBV5-3 is an ORF; its function is uncertain. The CDR3 has 16 amino acids. V was clipped by 5 bases and J by 1 base; unmatched bases: 9. This chain's CDR3 is CARRLRRTSVQETQYF. CDR3 coding DNA: TGTGCCAGAAGACTGAGAAGGACTAGCGTCCAAGAGACCCAGTACTTC.

J is TRBJ2-7 and V is TRBV9; 7 positions agree with TRBD1. The V gene's germline CDR1 is SGDLS and CDR2 YYNGEE. Trimming took 4 bases from V and 6 from J; bases not matched to a gene: 7. The CDR3 sequence is 13 residues long. CDR3 sequence: CASSLRQGTEQYF. As DNA, the CDR3 is TGTGCCAGCAGCCTTAGACAGGGTACCGAGCAGTACTTC.

This clone appeared a single time. This chain joins TRBV6-7 and TRBJ1-4; D unresolved. TRBV6-7 is annotated as an ORF whose role is uncertain. This CDR3 contains 14 residues. The V end was cut by 8 bases, the J end by 4 bases, with 14 bases between. The CDR3 nucleotides are TGTGCCAGCTCACTACGCAGAGATAATGAAAAACTGTTTTTT. Translating it yields CASSLRRDNEKLFF.

The V call is TRBV4-1, the J call TRBJ1-1; TRBD1 is a possible D gene (5 bases). V shed 1 base and J shed 3 bases, with 27 bases lying between them. The CDR3 sequence is 20 residues long. Looked up from germline, CDR1 is MGHRA and CDR2 is YSYEKL. This chain's CDR3 is CASSQVGVNTGLLLDTEAFF. The CDR3 nucleotides read TGCGCCAGCAGCCAAGTAGGGGTGAACACTGGCCTTTTATTGGACACTGAAGCTTTCTTT.

This clone showed up just a few times. The chain has TRBV7-9 and TRBJ1-2, with a possible D match to TRBD1 (5 bases). The CDR3 extends over 13 amino acids. CDR1 is SEHNR, CDR2 FQNEAQ, per germline (reference sequence). Trimming took off 5 bases at V and 2 bases at J, with 9 bases between the two ends. In nucleotides, the CDR3 is TGTGCCAGCAGCCTGGACATAAACTATGGCTACACCTTC. This encodes CASSLDINYGYTF.

This clone was picked up one time. V is TRBV7-2 and J is TRBJ1-4; D perhaps matches TRBD1 (5 bases). Trimming left V 5 bases short and J 6 bases short, with 16 bases between. CDR3 length: 15 amino acids. The germline V gene encodes CDR1 SGHTA and CDR2 FQGNSA. CDR3 sequence reads: CASSTQGRKDEKLFF. The CDR3 nucleotides are TGTGCCAGCAGCACTCAGGGTAGGAAAGATGAAAAACTGTTTTTT.

CDR3 nucleotide sequence: TGTGCCAGCAAGGGGACAGTACCGTCCTACGAGCAGTACTTC. Translating it yields CASKGTVPSYEQYF. The chain carries TRBV27 and TRBJ2-7, with TRBD1 matching over 7 bases. Germline values: CDR1 MNHEY, CDR2 SMNVEV (reference sequence). The CDR3 consists of 14 residues. Trimming took 7 bases from V and 1 from J; bases not matched to a gene: 7.

The CDR3 DNA reads as TGTGCCAGCAGTTACCGTGTGGGGGGAAAGGAGGCTGAAGCTTTCTTT. This encodes CASSYRVGGKEAEAFF. The chain employs TRBV6-2 or TRBV6-3 and TRBJ1-1; maybe TRBD1 (5 bases). V lost 2 bases, J lost 6 bases, and 19 bases lay in between. The germline V gene encodes CDR1 MNHEY and CDR2 SVGEGT. The CDR3 consists of 16 residues.

V and J are TRBV4-1 and TRBJ1-2; TRBD1 is a possible D gene (6 bases). CDR1 and CDR2 (germline): MGHRA, YSYEKL. The CDR3 length is 14 residues. V shed 3 bases and J shed 4 bases, with 12 bases lying between them. For the CDR3, the DNA is TGCGCCAGCAGCCACCCTGCACAGGGCTATGGCTACACCTTC. Translation: CASSHPAQGYGYTF.

The chain joins TRBV5-1 to TRBJ2-1, with unresolved D. Trimming took 4 bases from V and 5 from J, leaving 10 bases between them. This CDR3 contains 13 residues. Germline V CDR1 and CDR2: SGHRS, YFSETQ. CDR3 region: CASSRTDNNEQFF. In DNA, the CDR3 is TGCGCCAGCAGCCGCACAGATAACAATGAGCAGTTCTTC.

By sample fraction, this clone is medium-sized. The V gene is TRBV2, the J gene TRBJ1-1; D may be TRBD1 (5 bases). V lost 10 bases, J lost 6 bases, and 12 bases lay in between. Germline CDR1 SNHLY, CDR2 FYNNEI. This CDR3 has 11 residues. This CDR3 reads CAKGPGAEAFF. The CDR3 nucleotides are TGTGCCAAGGGGCCGGGGGCTGAAGCTTTCTTT.

In this sample, this clone turned up once. This chain connects TRBV7-9 to TRBJ2-3, with 7 bases matching TRBD1. The CDR3 contains 15 residues. Germline V CDR1 and CDR2: SEHNR, FQNEAQ (reference sequence). V shed 2 bases, J shed 5 bases, and the junction held 7 bases outside the gene matches. The chain's CDR3 is CASSLQATGLDTQYF. The CDR3 DNA reads TGTGCCAGCAGCTTACAAGCGACAGGGCTAGATACGCAGTATTTT.

V gene TRBV3-1 (or the pseudogene TRBV3-2) combines with J gene TRBJ1-6, with unresolved D. CDR1 and CDR2 (germline): LGHDT, YNNKEL (reference sequence). V gave up 5 bases and J gave up 4 bases, with 9 bases separating them. The CDR3 consists of 14 residues. The CDR3 DNA sequence: TGTGCCAGCAGCTCCGAGGGTTATAATTCACCCCTCCACTTT. As protein: CASSSEGYNSPLHF.

The rearrangement uses TRBV27 and TRBJ2-7; D is possibly TRBD2 (6 bases). Trimming removed 3 bases from V and 3 bases from J, with 15 bases in between. Germline CDR1 MNHEY, CDR2 SMNVEV (reference sequence). This CDR3 region has 15 residues. The CDR3 here is CASSFKAGLSYEQYF. CDR3 nucleotides: TGTGCCAGCAGTTTCAAAGCTGGACTAAGCTACGAGCAGTACTTC.

The chain combines TRBV2 with TRBJ2-7; 8 positions match TRBD2. Trimming at V came to 3 bases and at J to 4 bases, leaving 11 bases not matched to a gene. CDR1 SNHLY and CDR2 FYNNEI come from the germline V gene. The CDR3 has 16 residues. This CDR3 is CASSDSTAGGIYEQYF. In DNA form, the CDR3 reads TGTGCCAGCAGTGATTCTACTGCGGGGGGAATTTACGAGCAGTACTTC.

The chain links TRBV7-9 to TRBJ2-5; weak D call: TRBD2 (5 bases). This CDR3 has 14 residues. CDR1 is SEHNR and CDR2 is FQNEAQ in the germline V gene (reference sequence). Trimming removed 6 bases from V and 4 bases from J, with 15 bases in between. The DNA for the CDR3 is TGTGCCAGCAGACGTCCGGGAAGGGCAGAGACCCAGTACTTC. This sequence encodes CASRRPGRAETQYF.

The genes are TRBV5-1 and TRBJ2-7, with D tentatively TRBD1 (5 bases). V was trimmed by 4 bases and J by 3 bases, leaving 5 bases between them. CDR1 and CDR2 (germline): SGHRS, YFSETQ. The CDR3 consists of 11 residues. The CDR3 protein is CASSDSYEQYF. The CDR3 nucleotides are TGCGCCAGCAGCGACAGCTACGAGCAGTACTTC.

The chain has TRBV19 and TRBJ2-2; a possible D gene is TRBD2 (6 bases). Germline lookup yields CDR1 LNHDA and CDR2 SQIVND (reference sequence). CDR3 length: 15 residues. The ends were cut back, 6 bases at V and 7 bases at J, with 18 bases in the middle. The CDR3 DNA sequence: TGTGCCAGTAGGAAATTTGGAGGGGCAGGCGGGGAGCTGTTTTTT. As protein: CASRKFGGAGGELFF.

Here the CDR3 DNA reads TGTGCCAGCAGTCTCGGGGACAGGAGGTCACCCCTCCACTTT. Protein product: CASSLGDRRSPLHF. The rearrangement joins TRBV2 to TRBJ1-6; 8 nucleotides line up with TRBD1. V shed 5 bases, J shed 10 bases, and the junction held 7 bases outside the gene matches. CDR1 SNHLY and CDR2 FYNNEI come from the germline V gene. The CDR3 runs to 14 residues. The full variable domain, completed using reference TRBV2 and TRBJ1-6, is EPEVTQTPSHQVTQMGQEVILRCVPISNHLYFYWYRQILGQKVEFLVSFYNNEISEKSEIFDDQFSVERPDGSNFTLKIRSTKLEDSAMYFCASSLGDRRSPLHFGNGTRLTVT.

The rearrangement links TRBV3-1 (or the pseudogene TRBV3-2) to TRBJ2-7; no definite D call. The germline CDR1 and CDR2 sequences are LGHDT and YNNKEL (reference sequence). There are 14 residues in the CDR3. V was cut by 2 bases and J by 3 bases, with 11 bases left in between. CDR3 in DNA: TGTGCCAGCAGCCAACAGGTCGGCAGCTACGAGCAGTACTTC. Encoded protein: CASSQQVGSYEQYF.

This chain links TRBV9 with TRBJ1-3; 12 nucleotides match TRBD1. In germline, CDR1 is SGDLS, CDR2 YYNGEE. V lost 3 bases and J lost 4; bases outside the gene matches: 5. The CDR3 is 16 residues long. As DNA, the CDR3 is TGTGCCAGCAGCGACCGGGACAGGGGGCTCGGAAACACCATATATTTT. This translates into CASSDRDRGLGNTIYF.

The rearrangement links TRBV18 to TRBJ1-4; D is undetermined. Germline CDR1 reads KGHSH; CDR2 reads LQKENI. With 5 bases removed from V and 2 bases from J, the gap between germline ends came to 21 bases. This CDR3 contains 18 residues. CDR3 residues: CASSALGGLQTTNEKLFF. Here the CDR3 DNA reads TGTGCCAGCTCAGCGCTGGGTGGACTTCAGACGACTAATGAAAAACTGTTTTTT.

The chain links TRBV25-1 to TRBJ1-1; no definite D call. The CDR3 is 13 residues long. The V gene's germline CDR1 is MGHDK and CDR2 SYGVNS. Trimming took off 8 bases at V and 1 base at J, with 11 bases between the two ends. The CDR3 spells CASATTGNTEAFF. The CDR3 DNA is TGTGCCAGCGCCACCACGGGGAACACTGAAGCTTTCTTT.

This clone was found a few times. The chain is built from TRBV25-1 and TRBJ1-2, with 9 bases that match TRBD1. Germline V gene data show CDR1 as MGHDK and CDR2 as SYGVNS. The J segment lost 8 bases and the V segment lost 6 bases, leaving 7 bases of the junction unmatched. The CDR3 covers 13 residues. The chain's CDR3 is CASSPQGAGGYTF. The CDR3 nucleotides are TGTGCCAGCAGCCCACAGGGGGCGGGGGGCTACACCTTC.

This chain links TRBV5-1 with TRBJ1-1; a weak D match, TRBD1 (5 bases). From germline, CDR1 is SGHRS and CDR2 YFSETQ. Trimming removed 1 base at V and 0 bases at J, with 10 bases between. The CDR3 has 15 residues. CDR3 sequence: CASSLRGSLNTEAFF. The CDR3 DNA is TGCGCCAGCAGCTTGCGGGGGTCCTTGAACACTGAAGCTTTCTTT.